These 24 T cell receptor beta chains share one sample of origin, sequenced in a study of T cell responses to AZD1222 COVID-19 vaccine. TCRdb's table, derived via immunoSEQ multiplex PCR, lists solely in-frame clones and lacks some. Found here are around 94,000 clones, approximately 81% of them singletons; the top ten hold approximately 15%. The material sequenced was peripheral blood, taken on day 0 of AZD1222 vaccination. All receptors come from an adult in good health.

V and J are TRBV5-1 and TRBJ2-1, with D tentatively TRBD1 or TRBD2 (6 bases each). The V gene's germline CDR1 is SGHRS and CDR2 YFSETQ. This CDR3 contains 15 residues. V was trimmed by 0 bases and J by 7 bases, leaving 14 bases between them. Here the CDR3 DNA reads TGCGCCAGCAGCTTGGTATACGGAGGGGGGAATGAGCAGTTCTTC. Its translation is CASSLVYGGGNEQFF.

The rearrangement joins TRBV9 to TRBJ2-5; D not certain. V was clipped by 0 bases and J by 0 bases, with 6 bases between them. There are 14 residues in the CDR3. Germline loops: CDR1 SGDLS, CDR2 YYNGEE. Here the CDR3 reads CASSVGGYQETQYF. The DNA of the CDR3 is TGTGCCAGCAGCGTAGGTGGGTACCAAGAGACCCAGTACTTC. The variable domain in full, with the rest retrieved from reference TRBV9 and TRBJ2-5, is DSGVTQTPKHLITATGQRVTLRCSPRSGDLSVYWYQQSLDQGLQFLIQYYNGEERAKGNILERFSAQQFPDLHSELNLSSLELGDSALYFCASSVGGYQETQYFGPGTRLLVL.

This rearrangement joins TRBV28 to TRBJ1-6; the D gene is possibly TRBD1 (5 bases). Germline CDR1 MDHEN, CDR2 SYDVKM. This CDR3 is 14 amino acids long. Trimming removed 1 base at V and 10 bases at J, with 11 bases between. DNA for the CDR3: TGTGCCAGCAGTTTATCAGGGTCGGGGTCACCCCTCCACTTT. Protein: CASSLSGSGSPLHF.

The chain recombines TRBV5-1 with TRBJ2-2, with D perhaps matching TRBD2 (6 bases). The germline V and J ends were trimmed by 5 bases and 10 bases, with 18 bases remaining between them. The germline V gene encodes CDR1 SGHRS and CDR2 YFSETQ. The CDR3 sequence is 14 residues long. CDR3 nucleotides: TGCGCCAGCAGTGAATTTAGCGGTACAGAGGAGCTGTTTTTT. Protein sequence: CASSEFSGTEELFF.

The J gene is TRBJ1-4, the V gene TRBV6-5, with TRBD1 matching 8 bases. Per the germline V gene, CDR1 is MNHEY and CDR2 is SVGAGI. V lost 5 bases and J lost 7; bases outside the gene matches: 6. This CDR3 comprises 14 residues. For the CDR3, the DNA is TGTGCCAGCAGTAGTGGGGGACAGGCTGAAAAACTGTTTTTT. Protein sequence: CASSSGGQAEKLFF.

V gene TRBV6-5 combines with J gene TRBJ1-1; weak D call: TRBD1 (5 bases). Trimming cost V 5 bases and J 1 base, with 14 bases left between them. The CDR3 spans 15 residues. From germline, CDR1 is MNHEY and CDR2 SVGAGI. CDR3 loop: CASSPRQLKNTEAFF. The DNA for the CDR3 is TGTGCCAGCAGTCCCCGACAGCTGAAGAACACTGAAGCTTTCTTT.

The V gene is TRBV5-1, the J gene TRBJ1-3; the D gene is possibly TRBD1 (6 bases). CDR3 length: 15 amino acids. Germline CDR1 reads SGHRS; CDR2 reads YFSETQ. V dropped 4 bases and J dropped 4 bases, with 15 bases sitting between them. CDR3 region: CASSGRGLGGNTIYF. The CDR3 DNA follows: TGCGCCAGCAGCGGCAGGGGATTGGGCGGAAACACCATATATTTT.

The chain joins TRBV3-1 (or the pseudogene TRBV3-2) to TRBJ2-5; 9 bases are a match to TRBD2. V gave up 1 base and J gave up 5 bases; unmatched junction bases: 11. The CDR3 runs to 17 residues. Germline V gives CDR1 LGHDT, CDR2 YNNKEL (reference sequence). CDR3 in amino acids: CASSQGAGGLQGETQYF. CDR3 DNA: TGTGCCAGCAGCCAAGGAGCGGGGGGACTCCAGGGCGAGACCCAGTACTTC.

There are a few counts of this clone. This CDR3 reads CAWSMGTYGYTF. As DNA, the CDR3 is TGTGCCTGGAGTATGGGGACGTACGGCTACACCTTC. The rearrangement uses TRBV30 and TRBJ1-2; D perhaps matches TRBD1 (5 bases). The V gene's germline CDR1 is GTSNPN and CDR2 SVGIG (reference sequence). Between the trimmed V and J ends, which lost 2 bases and 8 bases, there was a span of 12 bases. There are 12 residues in the CDR3.

The V call is TRBV6-5, the J call TRBJ1-4; the D gene is possibly TRBD1 (6 bases). This CDR3 contains 14 residues. The germline V gene encodes CDR1 MNHEY and CDR2 SVGAGI. The V gene lost 8 bases and the J gene lost 0 bases, with 10 bases spanning the gap. CDR3 amino acids: CASHRTATNEKLFF. For the CDR3, the DNA is TGTGCCAGCCATCGGACAGCAACTAATGAAAAACTGTTTTTT.

The chain recombines TRBV12-3 or TRBV12-4 with TRBJ1-2; 7 bases match TRBD1. The CDR3 is 13 amino acids. J gave up 2 bases and V 7 bases, and 4 bases lay outside the gene matches. The CDR3 region has the DNA TGTGCCAGCAACAGACAGGGAAACTATGGCTACACCTTC. This gives the protein CASNRQGNYGYTF.

The rearrangement joins TRBV2 to TRBJ1-2; a weak D match, TRBD1 (5 bases). The germline gives CDR1 SNHLY, CDR2 FYNNEI. Deletions cut 5 bases from V and 8 bases from J, with 21 bases between. This CDR3 has 15 residues. The CDR3 bases are TGTGCCAGCAGTTTTAATACCGGGACTCCAGGAGGCTACACCTTC. Translating it yields CASSFNTGTPGGYTF.

This rearrangement joins TRBV5-5 to TRBJ1-4; 8 nucleotides line up with TRBD1. The CDR3 length is 15 residues. Germline V gene sequence: CDR1 SGHKS, CDR2 YYEKEE (reference sequence). J lost 6 bases, V lost 4 bases, and 8 bases had no gene match. The chain's CDR3 is CASSRHRGGDEKLFF. CDR3 nucleotide sequence: TGTGCCAGCAGCCGCCACAGGGGGGGAGATGAAAAACTGTTTTTT.

The V call is TRBV4-1, the J call TRBJ1-4; D is possibly TRBD1 (5 bases). The germline V and J ends were trimmed by 0 bases and 4 bases, with 12 bases remaining between them. CDR1 and CDR2 (germline): MGHRA, YSYEKL. The CDR3 runs to 16 residues. CDR3 in amino acids: CASSQESGTDNEKLFF. CDR3 DNA: TGCGCCAGCAGCCAAGAAAGCGGGACGGATAATGAAAAACTGTTTTTT.

V gene TRBV7-2 combines with J gene TRBJ1-5; maybe TRBD1 (6 bases). The V and J ends lost 1 base and 2 bases respectively, with 9 bases between them. Germline-derived CDR1 and CDR2 are SGHTA and FQGNSA. This CDR3 is 15 amino acids long. CDR3 sequence: CASSLEQGRNQPQHF. The CDR3 DNA reads TGTGCCAGCAGCTTAGAGCAGGGGCGCAATCAGCCCCAGCATTTT.

V and J are TRBV4-2 and TRBJ2-5; possibly TRBD2 for D (6 bases). Trimming shortened V by 4 bases and J by 2 bases, and 11 bases separated the two germline ends. The CDR3 contains 14 residues. CDR1 LGHNA and CDR2 YNFKEQ come from the germline V gene. The CDR3 DNA is TGTGCCAGCAGCCTGGCGGGAACACAAGAGACCCAGTACTTC. Amino acids: CASSLAGTQETQYF.

J is TRBJ2-5 and V is TRBV7-2; 9 nucleotides line up with TRBD2. The CDR3 totals 16 residues. J lost 2 bases, V lost 0 bases, and 4 bases had no gene match. Germline V gene lookup returns CDR1 SGHTA and CDR2 FQGNSA. The CDR3 sequence: CASSLAGSGGQETQYF. The CDR3 DNA reads TGTGCCAGCAGCTTAGCGGGTAGCGGGGGTCAAGAGACCCAGTACTTC.

This clone occurred a few times. The genes are TRBV7-9 and TRBJ2-2, with TRBD2 matching 11 bases. The J segment lost 0 bases and the V segment lost 4 bases, leaving 4 bases of the junction unmatched. There are 17 residues in the CDR3. The germline gives CDR1 SEHNR, CDR2 FQNEAQ (reference sequence). The CDR3 spells CASSYRLAGTNTGELFF. The CDR3 coding sequence is TGTGCCAGCAGCTACAGACTAGCGGGGACGAACACCGGGGAGCTGTTTTTT.

The chain couples TRBV28 to TRBJ1-1; D is undetermined. Trimming left V 7 bases short and J 4 bases short, with 16 bases between. Germline assignment: CDR1 MDHEN and CDR2 SYDVKM. The CDR3 spans 14 residues. The CDR3, as DNA: TGTGCCAGCACTGCCGCGACACCTATCACTGAAGCTTTCTTT. This gives the protein CASTAATPITEAFF. Supplemented by reference TRBV28 and TRBJ1-1, the full variable domain reads DVKVTQSSRYLVKRTGEKVFLECVQDMDHENMFWYRQDPGLGLRLIYFSYDVKMKEKGDIPEGYSVSREKKERFSLILESASTNQTSMYLCASTAATPITEAFFGQGTRLTVV.

V usage is TRBV25-1 and J usage is TRBJ1-4; D is uncertain. Germline values: CDR1 MGHDK, CDR2 SYGVNS. The V gene lost 0 bases and the J gene lost 9 bases, with 17 bases spanning the gap. The CDR3 sequence is 16 residues long. The CDR3 protein is CASSEYLGSIQKKLFF. CDR3 bases: TGTGCCAGCAGTGAATATCTAGGGAGCATCCAGAAAAAACTGTTTTTT.

This clone was detected once. The V and J genes are TRBV7-4 and TRBJ1-5; D unclear. CDR1 and CDR2 (germline): SGHVT, SQSDAQ. Trimming shortened V by 1 base and J by 6 bases, and 10 bases separated the two germline ends. This CDR3 comprises 14 residues. The CDR3 sequence is CASSLDPLFQPQHF. The CDR3 nucleotides read TGTGCCAGCAGCTTAGATCCCCTATTTCAGCCCCAGCATTTT.

This CDR3 is CAWSVTAYEQYV. The CDR3 nucleotides are TGTGCCTGGAGTGTAACCGCGTACGAGCAGTACGTC. The J gene is TRBJ2-7, the V gene TRBV30; D is unresolved. With 0 bases removed from V and 4 bases from J, the gap between germline ends came to 7 bases. Germline V gene sequence: CDR1 GTSNPN, CDR2 SVGIG (reference sequence). This CDR3 region has 12 residues.

The CDR3 reads CATPPWTSLSGNTIYF. The CDR3 DNA reads as TGCGCCACCCCTCCCTGGACTTCGCTTTCTGGAAACACCATATATTTT. This chain uses TRBV4-3 with TRBJ1-3; D is undetermined. Germline V gene sequence: CDR1 LGHNA, CDR2 YSLEER. This CDR3 is built from 16 residues. Between the trimmed V and J ends, which lost 10 bases and 1 base, there was a span of 20 bases.

This clone showed up just a few times. The chain uses TRBV7-2 and TRBJ2-7; 9 bases align to TRBD2. The CDR3 is made up of 18 amino acids. With V trimmed by 5 bases and J by 6 bases, 20 bases remained unmatched. The germline gives CDR1 SGHTA, CDR2 FQGNSA. The CDR3 loop reads CASSQIGAGGPSLGEQYF. The CDR3 region has the DNA TGTGCCAGCAGCCAGATTGGGGCGGGAGGGCCCTCCTTGGGCGAGCAGTACTTC.